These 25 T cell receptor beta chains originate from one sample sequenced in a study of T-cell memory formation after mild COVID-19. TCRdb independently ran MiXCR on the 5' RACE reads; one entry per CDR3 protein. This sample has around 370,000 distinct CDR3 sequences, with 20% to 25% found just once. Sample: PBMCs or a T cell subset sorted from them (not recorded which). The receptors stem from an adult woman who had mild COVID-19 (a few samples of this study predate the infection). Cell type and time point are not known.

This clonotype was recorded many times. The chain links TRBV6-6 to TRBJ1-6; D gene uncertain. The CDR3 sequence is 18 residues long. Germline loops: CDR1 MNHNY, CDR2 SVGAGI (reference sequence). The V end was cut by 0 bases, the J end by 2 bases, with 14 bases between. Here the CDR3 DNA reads TGTGCCAGCAGTTACTCGGGTTTTGAAGGGCCCTATAATTCACCCCTCCACTTT. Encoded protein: CASSYSGFEGPYNSPLHF.

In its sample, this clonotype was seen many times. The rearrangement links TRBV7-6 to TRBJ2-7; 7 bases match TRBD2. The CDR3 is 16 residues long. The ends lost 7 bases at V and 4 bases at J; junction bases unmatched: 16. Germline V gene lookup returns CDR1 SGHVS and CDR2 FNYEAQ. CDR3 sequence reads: CASKREPIEGAYEQYF. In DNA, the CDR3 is TGTGCCAGCAAGCGGGAACCGATTGAAGGGGCTTACGAGCAGTACTTC. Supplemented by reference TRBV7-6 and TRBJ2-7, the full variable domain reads GAGVSQSPRYKVTKRGQDVALRCDPISGHVSLYWYRQALGQGPEFLTYFNYEAQQDKSGLPNDRFSAERPEGSISTLTIQRTEQRDSAMYRCASKREPIEGAYEQYFGPGTRLTVT.

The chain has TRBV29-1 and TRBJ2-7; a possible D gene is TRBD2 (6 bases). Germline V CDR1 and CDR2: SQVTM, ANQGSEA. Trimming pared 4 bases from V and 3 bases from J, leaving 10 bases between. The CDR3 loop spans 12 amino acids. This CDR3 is CSVGRTNYEQYF. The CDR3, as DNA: TGCAGCGTTGGGAGGACTAACTACGAGCAGTACTTC.

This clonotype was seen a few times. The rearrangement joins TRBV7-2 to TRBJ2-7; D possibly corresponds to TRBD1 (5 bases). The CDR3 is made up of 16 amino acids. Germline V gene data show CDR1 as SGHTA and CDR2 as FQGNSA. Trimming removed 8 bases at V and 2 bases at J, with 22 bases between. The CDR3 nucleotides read TGTGCCAGCCAAAAGACAGTGGGCGGTTCCCCCTACGAGCAGTACTTC. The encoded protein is CASQKTVGGSPYEQYF.

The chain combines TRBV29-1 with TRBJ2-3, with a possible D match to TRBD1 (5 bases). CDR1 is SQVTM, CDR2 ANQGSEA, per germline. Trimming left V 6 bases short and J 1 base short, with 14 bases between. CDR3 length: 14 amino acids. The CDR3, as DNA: TGCAGCGTCAAGACAGCCGGTGGCACAGATACGCAGTATTTT. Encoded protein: CSVKTAGGTDTQYF.

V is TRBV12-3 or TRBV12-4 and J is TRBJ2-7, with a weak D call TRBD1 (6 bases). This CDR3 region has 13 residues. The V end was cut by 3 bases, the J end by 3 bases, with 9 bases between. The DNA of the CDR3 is TGTGCCAGCAGTTTTAACAGGGTCTACGAGCAGTACTTC. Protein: CASSFNRVYEQYF.

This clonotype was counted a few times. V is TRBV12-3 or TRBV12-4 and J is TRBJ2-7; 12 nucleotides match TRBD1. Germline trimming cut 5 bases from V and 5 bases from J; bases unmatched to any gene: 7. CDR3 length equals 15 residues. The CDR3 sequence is CASSARGQGADEQYF. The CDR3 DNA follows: TGTGCCAGCAGTGCCCGGGGACAGGGGGCCGACGAGCAGTACTTC.

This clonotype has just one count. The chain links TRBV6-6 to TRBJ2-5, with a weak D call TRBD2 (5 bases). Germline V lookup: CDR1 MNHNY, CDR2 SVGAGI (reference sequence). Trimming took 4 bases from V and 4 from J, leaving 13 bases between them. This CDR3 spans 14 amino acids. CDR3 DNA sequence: TGTGCCAGCAGTTCATTTTACGAGGGAGAGACCCAGTACTTC. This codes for CASSSFYEGETQYF.

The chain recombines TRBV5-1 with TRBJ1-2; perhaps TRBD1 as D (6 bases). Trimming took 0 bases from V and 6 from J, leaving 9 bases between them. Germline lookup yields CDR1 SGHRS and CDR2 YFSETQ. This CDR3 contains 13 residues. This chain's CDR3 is CASSLEEGDGYTF. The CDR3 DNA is TGCGCCAGCAGCTTGGAGGAGGGGGATGGCTACACCTTC.

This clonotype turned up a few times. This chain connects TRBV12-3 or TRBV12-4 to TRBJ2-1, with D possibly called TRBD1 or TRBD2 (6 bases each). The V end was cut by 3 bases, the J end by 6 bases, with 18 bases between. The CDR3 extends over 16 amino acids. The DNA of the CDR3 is TGTGCCAGCAGTTTTGGGGGTCCGGAGGGGGGCAATGAGCAGTTCTTC. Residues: CASSFGGPEGGNEQFF.

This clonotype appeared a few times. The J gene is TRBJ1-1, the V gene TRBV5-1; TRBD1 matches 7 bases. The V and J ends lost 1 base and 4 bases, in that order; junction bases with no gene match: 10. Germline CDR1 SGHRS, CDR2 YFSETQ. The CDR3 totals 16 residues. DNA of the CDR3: TGCGCCAGCAGCTTGCCCTCGACAGGGACTACCACTGAAGCTTTCTTT. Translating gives CASSLPSTGTTTEAFF.

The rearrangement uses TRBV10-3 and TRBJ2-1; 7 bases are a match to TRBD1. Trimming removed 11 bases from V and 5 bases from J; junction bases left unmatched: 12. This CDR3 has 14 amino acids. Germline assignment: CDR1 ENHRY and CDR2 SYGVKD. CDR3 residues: CAVKPGTANNEQFF. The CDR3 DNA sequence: TGTGCCGTCAAACCCGGGACAGCCAACAATGAGCAGTTCTTC.

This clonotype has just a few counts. CDR3 protein: CASRPTSGSSYEQYF. DNA of the CDR3: TGTGCCAGCAGACCTACTAGCGGGTCCTCCTACGAGCAGTACTTC. The V and J genes are TRBV7-2 and TRBJ2-7, with TRBD2 identical over 9 bases. CDR3 length: 15 residues. The germline CDR1 and CDR2 sequences are SGHTA and FQGNSA. With 6 bases clipped from V and 0 bases from J, the junction kept 6 bases outside the gene matches. Full variable domain (rest looked up from reference TRBV7-2 and TRBJ2-7): GAGVSQSPSNKVTEKGKDVELRCDPISGHTALYWYRQSLGQGLEFLIYFQGNSAPDKSGLPSDRFSAERTGGSVSTLTIQRTQQEDSAVYLCASRPTSGSSYEQYFGPGTRLTVT.

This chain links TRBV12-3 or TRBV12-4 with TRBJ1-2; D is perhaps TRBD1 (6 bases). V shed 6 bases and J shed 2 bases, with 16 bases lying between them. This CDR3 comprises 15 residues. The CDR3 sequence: CASRGPQGRNYGYTF. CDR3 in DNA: TGTGCCAGCAGAGGGCCACAGGGCAGGAACTATGGCTACACCTTC.

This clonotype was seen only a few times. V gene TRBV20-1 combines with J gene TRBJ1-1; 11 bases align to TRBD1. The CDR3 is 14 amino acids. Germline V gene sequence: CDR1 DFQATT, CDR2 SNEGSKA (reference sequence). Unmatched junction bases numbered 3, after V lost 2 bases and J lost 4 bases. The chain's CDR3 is CSARPGTGGTEAFF. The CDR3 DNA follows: TGCAGTGCTAGACCCGGGACAGGGGGCACTGAAGCTTTCTTT.

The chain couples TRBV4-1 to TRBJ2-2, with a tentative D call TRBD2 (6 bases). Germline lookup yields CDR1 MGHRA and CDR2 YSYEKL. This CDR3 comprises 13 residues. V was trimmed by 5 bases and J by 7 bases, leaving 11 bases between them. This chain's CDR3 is CASSKEGIGELFF. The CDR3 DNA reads TGCGCCAGCAGCAAGGAGGGGATCGGGGAGCTGTTTTTT.

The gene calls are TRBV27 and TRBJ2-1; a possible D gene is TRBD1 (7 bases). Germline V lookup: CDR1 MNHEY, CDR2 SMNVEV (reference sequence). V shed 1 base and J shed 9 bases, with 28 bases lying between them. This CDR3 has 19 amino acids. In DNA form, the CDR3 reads TGTGCCAGCAGTTTATTACAGGGGCTCGGACTAACCAGAACAAGTGAGCAGTTCTTC. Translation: CASSLLQGLGLTRTSEQFF.

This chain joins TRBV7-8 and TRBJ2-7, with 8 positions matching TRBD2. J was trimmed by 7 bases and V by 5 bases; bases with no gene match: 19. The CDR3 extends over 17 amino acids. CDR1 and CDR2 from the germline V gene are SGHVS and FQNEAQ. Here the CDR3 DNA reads TGTGCCAGCAGCACCGAAGGGGCGGGAGGCCTTCGGGGGGAGCAGTACTTC. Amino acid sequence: CASSTEGAGGLRGEQYF. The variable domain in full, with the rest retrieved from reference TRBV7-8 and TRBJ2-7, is GAGVSQSPRYKVAKRGQDVALRCDPISGHVSLFWYQQALGQGPEFLTYFQNEAQLDKSGLPSDRFFAERPEGSVSTLKIQRTQQEDSAVYLCASSTEGAGGLRGEQYFGPGTRLTVT.

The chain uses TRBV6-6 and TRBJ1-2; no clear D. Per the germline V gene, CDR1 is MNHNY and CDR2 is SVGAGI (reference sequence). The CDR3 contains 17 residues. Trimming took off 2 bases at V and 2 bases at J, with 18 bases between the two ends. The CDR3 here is CASSYQPGAGGNYGYTF. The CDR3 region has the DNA TGTGCCAGCAGTTACCAGCCAGGAGCGGGAGGGAACTATGGCTACACCTTC.

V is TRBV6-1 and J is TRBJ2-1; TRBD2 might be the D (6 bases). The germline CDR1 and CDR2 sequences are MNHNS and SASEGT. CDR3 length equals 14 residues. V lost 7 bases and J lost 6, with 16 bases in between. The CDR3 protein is CASIWGEAGNEQFF. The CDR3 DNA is TGTGCCAGCATTTGGGGGGAGGCGGGCAATGAGCAGTTCTTC.

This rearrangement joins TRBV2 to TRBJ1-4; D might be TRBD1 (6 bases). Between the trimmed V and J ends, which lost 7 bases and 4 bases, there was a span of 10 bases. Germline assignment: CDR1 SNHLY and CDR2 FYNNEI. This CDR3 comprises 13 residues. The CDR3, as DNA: TGTGCCAGCAAGGGACAATTTAATGAAAAACTGTTTTTT. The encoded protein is CASKGQFNEKLFF.

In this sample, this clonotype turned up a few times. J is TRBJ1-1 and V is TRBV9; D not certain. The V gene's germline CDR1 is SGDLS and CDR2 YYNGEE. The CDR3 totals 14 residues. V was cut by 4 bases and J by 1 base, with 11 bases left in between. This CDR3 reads CASSKRSGNTEAFF. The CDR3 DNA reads TGTGCCAGCAGCAAAAGGAGTGGGAACACTGAAGCTTTCTTT.

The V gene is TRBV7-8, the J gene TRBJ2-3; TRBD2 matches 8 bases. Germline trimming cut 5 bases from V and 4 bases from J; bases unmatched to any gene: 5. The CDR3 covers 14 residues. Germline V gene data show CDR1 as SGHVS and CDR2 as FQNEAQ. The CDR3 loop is CASSLGRGPDTQYF. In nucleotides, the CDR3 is TGTGCCAGCAGCCTCGGGAGGGGCCCAGATACGCAGTATTTT.

The CDR3 nucleotides read TGTGCCAGCGCCTCGGGAGGAGTAGAGACCCAGTACTTC. Its translation: CASASGGVETQYF. The chain has TRBV7-2 and TRBJ2-5; 7 bases map to TRBD2. V shed 8 bases, J shed 4 bases, and the junction held 7 bases outside the gene matches. CDR3 length equals 13 residues. Germline V gene lookup returns CDR1 SGHTA and CDR2 FQGNSA.

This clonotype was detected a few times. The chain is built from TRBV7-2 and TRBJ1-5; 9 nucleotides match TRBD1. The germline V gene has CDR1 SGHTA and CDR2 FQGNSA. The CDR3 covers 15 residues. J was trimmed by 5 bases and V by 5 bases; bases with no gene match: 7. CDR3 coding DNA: TGTGCCAGCAGCGCCCGGACAGGGGTTTATCAGCCCCAGCATTTT. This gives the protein CASSARTGVYQPQHF.